This T cell receptor beta chain comes out of a study of shared clonotypes between healthy human individuals. The CDR3 is 14 amino acids. Germline lookup yields CDR1 SGHRS and CDR2 YFSETQ. Turning to this clone: Relative to the germline gene, one junction end is altered; a read error may explain this.

The data were produced by immunoSEQ multiplex PCR, yet TCRdb's version contains in-frame clones alone and is incomplete. Of over 2 million clones in the sample, about 90% were seen once. The receptor's source is a man aged 18 to 29 in good health. Some clones in this sample may be carry-over from other donors' samples. Sequencing used naive CD4+ T cells from PBMCs. Documented subset: CD45RA+ positively selected. The chain is built from TRBV5-1 and TRBJ2-3, with D possibly TRBD2 on 6 matching bases. In nucleotides, the CDR3 is TGTGCCAGCAGCTGGGGACTCAACACAGATACGCAGTATTTT. Its translation is CASSWGLNTDTQYF.